Listed here are 30 T cell receptor beta chains from one sample, sequenced in a study of blood T cells in healthy people across ages. A J-beta primer mix and a sample-barcoded 5' primer were used in a second PCR of roughly 6 to 11 cycles. MiXCR was run by TCRdb on the 5' RACE reads, yielding one entry per CDR3 protein. The repertoire includes about 1 million distinct CDR3 sequences, roughly 45% of them detected once, and approximately 17% sits in the top ten. Sequencing used blood. These receptors came from an older woman in good health.

This clonotype was found a few times. The chain links TRBV20-1 to TRBJ2-1; TRBD2 aligns across 7 bases. Looked up from germline, CDR1 is DFQATT and CDR2 is SNEGSKA (reference sequence). The CDR3 runs to 13 residues. Trimming at V came to 5 bases and at J to 8 bases, leaving 9 bases not matched to a gene. CDR3 sequence: CSAGAGREDEQFF. As DNA, the CDR3 is TGCAGTGCTGGAGCGGGACGTGAGGATGAGCAGTTCTTC.

There are a few counts of this clonotype. This chain connects TRBV6-6 to TRBJ1-2, with TRBD1 as a possible D gene (5 bases). The V gene lost 2 bases and the J gene lost 6 bases, with 10 bases spanning the gap. Per the germline V gene, CDR1 is MNHNY and CDR2 is SVGAGI (reference sequence). The CDR3 is 13 amino acids. CDR3 coding DNA: TGTGCCAGCAGTTACGGGGGAACGGATGGCTACACCTTC. The encoded protein is CASSYGGTDGYTF.

The genes are TRBV20-1 and TRBJ2-3; either TRBD1 or TRBD2 may fit D (7 bases each). CDR3 size: 15 residues. V gave up 0 bases and J gave up 0 bases, with 10 bases separating them. Germline CDR1 is DFQATT and CDR2 is SNEGSKA (reference sequence). For the CDR3, the DNA is TGCAGTGCTAGAGAAGCGGGACAGAGCACAGATACGCAGTATTTT. It yields the protein CSAREAGQSTDTQYF.

This clonotype turned up a few times. The chain recombines TRBV7-9 with TRBJ2-5; a possible D gene is TRBD2 (5 bases). The V gene's germline CDR1 is SEHNR and CDR2 FQNEAQ (reference sequence). Trimming removed 5 bases at V and 5 bases at J, with 15 bases between. The length of the CDR3 is 14 residues. The CDR3 DNA is TGTGCCAGCAGCCCGGGAACCCTCGGTGAGACCCAGTACTTC. The encoded protein is CASSPGTLGETQYF. Filled out from reference TRBV7-9 and TRBJ2-5, the complete variable domain reads DTGVSQNPRHKITKRGQNVTFRCDPISEHNRLYWYRQTLGQGPEFLTYFQNEAQLEKSRLLSDRFSAERPKGSFSTLEIQRTEQGDSAMYLCASSPGTLGETQYFGPGTRLLVL.

This clonotype was seen once. The V and J genes are TRBV3-1 and TRBJ2-1, with TRBD2 matching 9 bases. The germline CDR1 and CDR2 sequences are LGHDT and YNNKEL (reference sequence). The length of the CDR3 is 17 residues. With V trimmed by 0 bases and J by 1 base, 4 bases remained unmatched. The DNA for the CDR3 is TGTGCCAGCAGCCAAGAGTCTAGCGGGAAATCCTACAATGAGCAGTTCTTC. It translates to CASSQESSGKSYNEQFF.

This clonotype was counted between two and nine times. V and J are TRBV11-1 and TRBJ2-1; the match to TRBD2 covers 14 bases. The junction had 3 bases not matched to a gene; V was cut back by 1 base and J by 7 bases. CDR1 is SGHAT and CDR2 is FQDESV in the germline V gene (reference sequence). This CDR3 is built from 16 residues. The CDR3 reads CASSLEGLAGVNEQFF. CDR3 nucleotides: TGTGCCAGCAGCTTAGAGGGACTAGCGGGAGTAAATGAGCAGTTCTTC.

The rearrangement uses TRBV5-1 and TRBJ2-3; possible D gene TRBD2, 7 bases. CDR1 and CDR2 (germline): SGHRS, YFSETQ. Trimming pared 0 bases from V and 1 base from J, leaving 24 bases between. This CDR3 comprises 20 residues. The CDR3 nucleotides are TGCGCCAGCAGCTTGGCCGGTCAGGGGTTGGCTAGCGGACGCACAGATACGCAGTATTTT. Amino acids: CASSLAGQGLASGRTDTQYF.

This clonotype has just a few counts. A much more abundant neighbour one base away suggests this may be a read error. V usage is TRBV27 and J usage is TRBJ2-7; D ambiguous. Germline CDR1 MNHEY, CDR2 SMNVEV (reference sequence). The CDR3 extends over 10 amino acids. The V end was cut by 4 bases, the J end by 5 bases, with 3 bases between. The CDR3 is CASSSHEQYF. The CDR3 DNA reads TGTGCCAGCAGTTCCCACGAGCAGTACTTC.

The V call is TRBV7-3, the J call TRBJ2-1, with D possibly TRBD2 on 5 matching bases. Trimming cost V 5 bases and J 8 bases, with 19 bases left between them. CDR1 is SGHTA and CDR2 is FQGTGA in the germline V gene. The CDR3 contains 15 residues. CDR3 bases: TGTGCCAGCAGCCCCGTGGGCAGCAGCGGCGATGAGCAGTTCTTC. It encodes CASSPVGSSGDEQFF.

This clonotype was found once. V gene TRBV20-1 combines with J gene TRBJ2-4, with 7 bases aligning to TRBD1. Germline values: CDR1 DFQATT, CDR2 SNEGSKA (reference sequence). With 3 bases clipped from V and 2 bases from J, the junction kept 10 bases outside the gene matches. The CDR3 totals 16 residues. The CDR3 sequence is CSARDDRVLSKNIQYF. In nucleotides, the CDR3 is TGCAGTGCTAGGGATGACAGGGTGCTATCCAAAAACATTCAGTACTTC.

The rearrangement joins TRBV9 to TRBJ2-7; 7 bases are shared with TRBD2. Germline CDR1 reads SGDLS; CDR2 reads YYNGEE. The CDR3 is 14 amino acids. Trimming at V came to 3 bases and at J to 2 bases, leaving 5 bases not matched to a gene. CDR3 protein: CASSASGLTYEQYF. The CDR3 bases are TGTGCCAGCAGCGCTAGCGGCCTTACCTACGAGCAGTACTTC.

This clonotype was seen only a few times. The V call is TRBV3-1, the J call TRBJ2-7, with D uncertain. With 1 base removed from V and 0 bases from J, the gap between germline ends came to 10 bases. Germline CDR1 LGHDT, CDR2 YNNKEL (reference sequence). This CDR3 spans 15 amino acids. CDR3 protein: CASSQGRQPSYEQYF. The DNA of the CDR3 is TGTGCCAGCAGCCAAGGGCGTCAGCCCTCCTACGAGCAGTACTTC.

This clonotype was picked up many times. V gene TRBV11-1 combines with J gene TRBJ2-1; TRBD2 might be the D (6 bases). The DNA end is a closer match to TRBJ2-7, so the J assignment may be wrong. Germline V gene data show CDR1 as SGHAT and CDR2 as FQDESV (reference sequence). This CDR3 contains 16 residues. CDR3 region: CASSLRSGSSYNEQYF. Written as DNA, the CDR3 is TGTGCCAGCAGCTTACGGTCCGGGAGCTCCTACAATGAGCAGTACTTC.

V gene TRBV5-1 combines with J gene TRBJ1-4, with 9 bases lining up with TRBD1. The CDR3 loop spans 16 amino acids. CDR1 is SGHRS and CDR2 is YFSETQ in the germline V gene. Germline trimming cut 1 base from V and 6 bases from J; bases unmatched to any gene: 7. CDR3 nucleotides: TGCGCCAGCAGCTTGAACGGTGGACAGGGGTATGAAAAACTGTTTTTT. This sequence encodes CASSLNGGQGYEKLFF.

The chain links TRBV7-2 to TRBJ2-5; 10 bases line up with TRBD2. The J call is in doubt because the DNA end fits TRBJ2-7 better. CDR3 length: 15 residues. Germline CDR1 SGHTA, CDR2 FQGNSA. CDR3 residues: CASSLAGASGSEQYF. As DNA, the CDR3 is TGTGCCAGCAGCTTAGCGGGGGCTAGCGGGAGCGAGCAGTACTTC.

This clonotype was seen a handful of times. CDR3 residues: CASSQDRGQGRIGEQYF. CDR3 bases: TGTGCCAGCAGCCAAGATAGGGGACAGGGGAGAATCGGCGAGCAGTACTTC. The gene calls are TRBV4-2 and TRBJ2-7; 10 bases are shared with TRBD1. Germline V gene data show CDR1 as LGHNA and CDR2 as YNFKEQ. The CDR3 sequence is 17 residues long. V lost 0 bases, J lost 6 bases, and 11 bases stayed unmatched.

This clonotype came up many times. The chain combines TRBV7-2 with TRBJ2-5; D is uncertain. V shed 4 bases and J shed 9 bases, with 9 bases lying between them. CDR3 length: 11 residues. From germline, CDR1 is SGHTA and CDR2 FQGNSA. CDR3 nucleotides: TGTGCCAGCAGCTCACGCCGATCCCAGTACTTC. Protein product: CASSSRRSQYF.

This clonotype was counted once. CDR3 residues: CASSTVGDTEAFF. CDR3 nucleotide sequence: TGTGCCAGCAGTACCGTGGGAGACACTGAAGCTTTCTTT. The chain links TRBV6-5 to TRBJ1-1; D is undetermined. The CDR3 loop spans 13 amino acids. Germline V gene sequence: CDR1 MNHEY, CDR2 SVGAGI. V lost 5 bases, J lost 3 bases, and 10 bases lay in between.

This clonotype was seen a single time. The genes are TRBV27 and TRBJ1-5; D remains unclear. The CDR3 extends over 12 amino acids. Trimming shortened V by 3 bases and J by 3 bases, and 3 bases separated the two germline ends. CDR1 and CDR2 from the germline V gene are MNHEY and SMNVEV (reference sequence). CDR3 amino acids: CASSFNNQPQHF. Here the CDR3 DNA reads TGTGCCAGCAGTTTTAACAATCAGCCCCAGCATTTT.

Points on this clonotype: The germline gene is not matched at one end of the junction; a read error may be the cause. The J gene is TRBJ2-3, the V gene TRBV10-3; the match to TRBD2 covers 7 bases. CDR3 length: 13 amino acids. Germline V gene lookup returns CDR1 ENHRY and CDR2 SYGVKD. In nucleotides, the CDR3 is TGTGCCGTCAGTAGGAGGGAGGGGGATACGCAGTATTTT. It yields the protein CAVSRREGDTQYF.

V gene TRBV28 combines with J gene TRBJ1-2; D is possibly TRBD1 (5 bases). This CDR3 has 14 amino acids. Germline V gene sequence: CDR1 MDHEN, CDR2 SYDVKM. V was pared by 11 bases and J by 4 bases, with 20 bases between. The CDR3 bases are TGTGCCGTCACTAGGGACGGACTATCCTATGGCTACACCTTC. It codes for CAVTRDGLSYGYTF.

This clonotype was counted only a few times. The J gene is TRBJ2-7, the V gene TRBV12-3 or TRBV12-4; perhaps D is TRBD1 or TRBD2 (5 bases each). The CDR3 has 14 residues. V gave up 3 bases and J gave up 6 bases, with 15 bases separating them. In DNA form, the CDR3 reads TGTGCCAGCAGTTTGGGCCCCGGGGCTAGCGAGCAGTACTTC. As protein: CASSLGPGASEQYF.

J is TRBJ1-2 and V is TRBV13, with D unclear. Trimming pared 0 bases from V and 0 bases from J, leaving 5 bases between. The CDR3 is 14 residues long. Germline CDR1 and CDR2: PRHDT and FYEKMQ (reference sequence). CDR3 residues: CASSLGKANYGYTF. CDR3 nucleotide sequence: TGTGCCAGCAGCTTAGGGAAAGCTAACTATGGCTACACCTTC.

This sequence joins TRBV12-3 or TRBV12-4 and TRBJ2-7; 9 bases match TRBD2. V gave up 6 bases and J gave up 4 bases; unmatched junction bases: 13. The CDR3 length is 16 residues. The CDR3 DNA is TGTGCCAGCAGCGGCGGAGTGGCGGGAGGGAGTTACGAGCAGTACTTC. It translates to CASSGGVAGGSYEQYF.

The genes are TRBV5-4 and TRBJ2-3; 9 positions match TRBD2. Germline V gene lookup returns CDR1 SGHNT and CDR2 YYREEE (reference sequence). There are 15 residues in the CDR3. J gave up 6 bases and V 5 bases, and 10 bases lay outside the gene matches. The CDR3 DNA sequence: TGTGCCAGCAGTACCGTAGCGGGAGCCGGGGATACGCAGTATTTT. This encodes CASSTVAGAGDTQYF.

This clonotype was seen only a few times. The chain employs TRBV5-1 and TRBJ2-3, with 7 bases that match TRBD2. The CDR3 length is 14 residues. Per the germline V gene, CDR1 is SGHRS and CDR2 is YFSETQ. V lost 4 bases to trimming and J lost 5 bases; unmatched junction nucleotides: 7. As DNA, the CDR3 is TGCGCCAGCAGCGGAACTAGCGTCAGAGATACGCAGTATTTT. Protein: CASSGTSVRDTQYF.

This chain connects TRBV27 to TRBJ2-7; perhaps TRBD1 as D (6 bases). Germline values: CDR1 MNHEY, CDR2 SMNVEV (reference sequence). V gave up 6 bases and J gave up 3 bases, with 18 bases separating them. The CDR3 extends over 15 amino acids. This chain's CDR3 is CASSDKTGMNYEQYF. The CDR3 coding sequence is TGTGCCAGCAGCGATAAGACAGGAATGAACTACGAGCAGTACTTC.

The chain joins TRBV7-2 to TRBJ2-3, with TRBD2 matching 8 bases. After removal of 2 bases from V and 2 bases from J, the junction contained 12 bases not matched to a gene. Germline assignment: CDR1 SGHTA and CDR2 FQGNSA. The CDR3 runs to 18 residues. This chain's CDR3 is CASSLFMAGGGTTDTQYF. DNA for the CDR3: TGTGCCAGCAGCTTATTTATGGCGGGAGGAGGAACCACAGATACGCAGTATTTT. The whole variable domain, filled in from reference TRBV7-2 and TRBJ2-3, reads GAGVSQSPSNKVTEKGKDVELRCDPISGHTALYWYRQSLGQGLEFLIYFQGNSAPDKSGLPSDRFSAERTGGSVSTLTIQRTQQEDSAVYLCASSLFMAGGGTTDTQYFGPGTRLTVL.

The V gene is TRBV20-1, the J gene TRBJ2-3, with TRBD2 matching over 12 bases. V shed 1 base and J 4 bases; nucleotides not matched to a gene: 0. Looked up from germline, CDR1 is DFQATT and CDR2 is SNEGSKA (reference sequence). The CDR3 totals 14 residues. The CDR3 nucleotides are TGCAGTGCTAGAGCTAGCGGGAGGGCAGATACGCAGTATTTT. It codes for CSARASGRADTQYF.

A few counts support this clonotype. The chain links TRBV25-1 to TRBJ2-4, with 9 positions matching TRBD2. The DNA end is more similar to TRBJ2-7, so the J call may be wrong. The CDR3 has 15 amino acids. Germline V CDR1 and CDR2: MGHDK, SYGVNS. The CDR3 sequence is CASSEYSGRGYEQYF. The CDR3, as DNA: TGTGCCAGCAGTGAATATAGCGGGAGAGGATACGAGCAGTACTTC.